This TCR beta chain was recovered during a study of tumor-infiltrating lymphocytes in primary liver carcinoma. Study in general: Patients were both men and women, whose ages ran from 30 to 69 years. Whole-study results and caveats: Between tumor regions, pairs overlapped more than tumor-adjacent and tumor-blood pairs did.

Researchers generated TCR beta cDNA from about 450 ng of total RNA, relying on a constant-region primer. Construction of TCR beta libraries relied on three successive nested multiplex PCR rounds employing slightly modified ARM-PCR. It was with TRBV1-TRBV30 forward primers and a C-beta reverse primer that the first two PCR rounds were run, at approximately 10 cycles each. From the multiplex PCR reads, TCRdb called clonotypes with MiXCR, one entry per CDR3 protein. The table shows approximately 110,000 distinct CDR3 sequences, with 55% to 75% occurring only once. Co-extraction of both nucleic acids (RNA and DNA) used about 19-33 mg of unsorted bulk tissue. About this clonotype itself: Its antigen is as yet unknown. Mismatch with germline at one junction end may stem from a read error.

Germline assignment: CDR1 SGHAT and CDR2 FQNNGV. The CDR3 contains 14 residues. This chain connects TRBV11-2 to TRBJ2-2; D possibly uses TRBD1 or TRBD2 (5 bases each). This TCR was recovered from a woman aged 55-69 years with primary liver carcinoma and hepatitis B virus infection. Sequencing was performed on liver tumor tissue from sampling region 3. Subset given: tumor region T3, left-lateral pole. The CDR3 here is CASCLVGVTGELFF. CDR3 nucleotide sequence: TGTGCCAGCTGCTTAGTGGGGGTCACCGGGGAGCTATTTTTT.